The text below deals with one T cell receptor (beta chain). The antigen remains unidentified. This sample was included in a study of shared clonotypes between healthy human individuals. Regarding the study as a whole: Genetic and exposure-history diversity was limited by the few donors.

The healthy adult donors were HIV-negative and reported no recent acute infections or vaccinations. The method was immunoSEQ multiplex PCR; TCRdb's version includes in-frame clones alone and lacks a portion of them. The profile shows roughly 490,000 clones, roughly 78% of them singletons. The CDR3 is 15 amino acids. V dropped 5 bases and J dropped 4; count of bases not matched to a gene: 4. CDR1 and CDR2 from the germline V gene are MGHRA and YSYEKL. This chain uses TRBV4-1 with TRBJ2-3; TRBD2 aligns across 12 bases. The TCR comes from a woman between 40 and 55 years old in good health. Some clones in this sample may be carry-over from other donors' samples. Sequenced input: PBMCs. The CDR3 reads CASSTSGRPPDTQYF. The CDR3 nucleotides read TGCGCCAGCAGCACTAGCGGGAGGCCCCCAGATACGCAGTATTTT.